Listed below are T cell receptor beta chains from one sample, sequenced in a study of low-dose radiotherapy and immunotherapy resistance in tumors. TCRdb re-called the reads through MiXCR, storing one row per CDR3 protein. The data contain almost 45,000 distinct CDR3 sequences, 25% to 30% of them seen just once; the ten biggest clones take up roughly a tenth. The specimen was PBMCs, collected after low-dose radiotherapy plus immunotherapy. The receptor set was obtained from a male donor with prostate cancer. The CDR3 runs from the conserved cysteine through the conserved F or W. A D gene is named only where the DNA matches it firmly. Size values are once, few and many counts, or a class for expanded clones, and some rows have none.

abundance	v_gene	j_gene	d_gene	CDR3aa	CDR3nt
many	TRBV29-1	TRBJ1-1	TRBD1	CSVRGGAGNTEAFF	TGCAGCGTTAGAGGGGGCGCGGGTAACACTGAAGCTTTCTTT
many	TRBV14	TRBJ2-7	TRBD2	CASSQGLAGDRQYF	TGTGCCAGCAGCCAAGGCCTAGCGGGAGACCGGCAGTACTTC
many	TRBV28	TRBJ2-2	NA	CASSRRSTNTGELFF	TGTGCCAGCAGCCGGAGATCTACCAACACCGGGGAGCTGTTTTTT
NA	TRBV28	TRBJ1-2	NA	CASSSDSYYGYTF	TGTGCCAGCAGTTCGGACAGTTACTATGGCTACACCTTC
many	TRBV12-3/TRBV12-4	TRBJ1-1	NA	CASSLDGNTEAFF	TGTGCCAGCAGTTTAGACGGGAACACTGAAGCTTTCTTT
many	TRBV7-2	TRBJ2-7	NA	CASSSGRYSYEQYF	TGTGCCAGCAGCTCGGGACGGTATTCCTACGAGCAGTACTTC
many	TRBV29-1	TRBJ1-1	NA	CSALLRGSMNTEAFF	TGCAGCGCCTTACTTCGGGGGAGCATGAACACTGAAGCTTTCTTT
NA	TRBV6-1	TRBJ1-5	NA	CASSEGGHQPQHF	TGTGCCAGCAGTGAAGGCGGACATCAGCCCCAGCATTTT
many	TRBV30	TRBJ2-7	NA	CAWGGVYEQYF	TGTGCCTGGGGAGGGGTTTACGAGCAGTACTTC
NA	TRBV27	TRBJ2-2	NA	CASSFQRTNTGELFF	TGTGCCAGCAGTTTCCAGCGGACGAACACCGGGGAGCTGTTTTTT
many	TRBV2	TRBJ2-7	NA	CASSDGYSYEQYF	TGTGCCAGCAGTGACGGCTACTCCTACGAGCAGTACTTC
NA	TRBV9	TRBJ2-1	TRBD2	CASSPERGVGNEQFF	TGTGCCAGCAGCCCCGAACGGGGGGTCGGCAATGAGCAGTTCTTC
many	TRBV4-1	TRBJ2-7	NA	CASSHRRTYEQYF	TGTGCCAGCAGCCATAGGAGGACCTACGAGCAGTACTTC
many	TRBV27	TRBJ1-6	NA	CASSQDEINSPLHF	TGTGCCAGCAGTCAGGATGAAATCAATTCACCCCTCCACTTT
many	TRBV9	TRBJ2-6	NA	CASSPSWGQDSGANVLTF	TGTGCCAGCAGCCCTTCTTGGGGACAAGACTCTGGGGCCAACGTCCTGACTTTC
many	TRBV11-2	TRBJ1-1	NA	CASSLRRQERTEAFF	TGTGCCAGCAGCTTACGAAGACAGGAGAGGACTGAAGCTTTCTTT
NA	TRBV4-1	TRBJ1-3	NA	CASSQGHSSGNTIYF	TGCGCCAGCAGCCAAGGACACAGCTCTGGAAACACCATATATTTT
many	TRBV20-1	TRBJ2-1	TRBD2	CSARGGAGPFNEQFF	TGCAGTGCTAGAGGGGGAGCGGGACCCTTTAATGAGCAGTTCTTC
many	TRBV5-8	TRBJ1-1	NA	CASSPPRDTEAFF	TGTGCCAGCAGCCCCCCACGAGACACTGAAGCTTTCTTT
medium-sized	TRBV20-1	TRBJ2-5	TRBD1	CSAEPLDRGRETQYF	TGCAGTGCAGAGCCCTTGGACAGGGGGAGAGAGACCCAGTACTTC
many	TRBV11-2	TRBJ2-5	TRBD1	CASSLGDREWETQYF	TGTGCCAGCAGCTTAGGAGACAGGGAATGGGAGACCCAGTACTTC
many	TRBV7-9	TRBJ2-7	NA	CASRLGGAVYEQYF	TGTGCCAGCAGGTTGGGGGGGGCGGTCTACGAGCAGTACTTC
many	TRBV28	TRBJ2-5	TRBD2	CASSLAGPPQETQYF	TGTGCCAGCAGTCTAGCGGGGCCCCCCCAAGAGACCCAGTACTTC
many	TRBV12-3/TRBV12-4	TRBJ2-2	NA	CASSPGTNVGELFF	TGTGCCAGCAGTCCCGGGACGAACGTCGGGGAGCTGTTTTTT
many	TRBV20-1	TRBJ2-7	TRBD1	CSASPITGGQPAYEQYF	TGCAGTGCTAGCCCCATCACAGGGGGGCAACCCGCATACGAGCAGTACTTC
many	TRBV7-6	TRBJ2-3	TRBD2	CASSLVLAGDTQYF	TGTGCCAGCAGCTTAGTGCTAGCGGGAGATACGCAGTATTTT
many	TRBV12-3/TRBV12-4	TRBJ1-6	NA	CASSLGASSPLHF	TGTGCCAGCAGTTTAGGCGCGTCTTCACCCCTCCACTTT
NA	TRBV28	TRBJ2-7	NA	CASNPSRTGEQYF	TGTGCCAGCAATCCATCGCGTACGGGCGAGCAGTACTTC
many	TRBV19	TRBJ2-4	NA	CASSIDSSGVANIQYF	TGTGCCAGTAGTATAGATTCGAGTGGGGTTGCAAACATTCAGTACTTC
many	TRBV27	TRBJ2-1	NA	CASSFGEEYEQFF	TGTGCCAGCAGTTTTGGGGAGGAGTATGAGCAGTTCTTC
NA	TRBV19	TRBJ2-1	TRBD2	CALTSGANNEQFF	TGTGCTCTTACTAGCGGGGCGAACAATGAGCAGTTCTTC
many	TRBV6-5	TRBJ2-7	TRBD1	CASRDDRGHEQYF	TGTGCCAGCAGGGACGACAGGGGGCACGAGCAGTACTTC
many	TRBV18	TRBJ2-1	NA	CASSPPGGGRNEQFF	TGTGCCAGCTCACCTCCGGGAGGGGGCAGGAATGAGCAGTTCTTC
many	TRBV25-1	TRBJ1-5	NA	CASREGNQPQHF	TGTGCCAGCAGGGAAGGCAATCAGCCCCAGCATTTT
NA	TRBV3-1	TRBJ1-6	TRBD1	CASRQGPNNSPLHF	TGTGCCAGCAGACAGGGGCCGAATAATTCACCCCTCCACTTT
many	TRBV7-2	TRBJ2-1	TRBD2	CASSSGTSGNEQFF	TGTGCCAGCAGCTCCGGGACTAGCGGCAATGAGCAGTTCTTC
many	TRBV2	TRBJ1-1	NA	CASIANTEAFF	TGTGCCAGCATAGCGAACACTGAAGCTTTCTTT
many	TRBV30	TRBJ1-1	TRBD1	CAWSQQGRTEAFF	TGTGCCTGGAGTCAACAGGGGCGAACTGAAGCTTTCTTT
many	TRBV6-1	TRBJ1-1	NA	CASRSTVNTEAFF	TGTGCCAGCAGGTCGACAGTGAACACTGAAGCTTTCTTT
once	TRBV2	TRBJ1-1	TRBD1	CASRQDRGNTEAFF	TGTGCCAGCAGACAGGACAGGGGGAACACTGAAGCTTTCTTT
NA	TRBV7-6	TRBJ2-5	NA	CASSGDRGETQYF	TGTGCCAGCAGCGGGGACCGAGGGGAGACCCAGTACTTC
many	TRBV10-3	TRBJ2-1	NA	CAISGPSDEQFF	TGTGCCATCAGTGGACCCAGCGATGAGCAGTTCTTC
few	TRBV5-1	TRBJ2-1	NA	CASSPNPGIEQFF	TGCGCCAGCAGCCCGAATCCGGGAATTGAGCAGTTCTTC
many	TRBV4-2	TRBJ2-2	NA	CASSPEGVTGELFF	TGTGCCAGCAGCCCTGAAGGGGTAACCGGGGAGCTGTTTTTT
many	TRBV9	TRBJ2-7	TRBD2	CASSVSGRAYEQYF	TGTGCCAGCAGCGTCAGCGGGAGGGCTTACGAGCAGTACTTC
many	TRBV9	TRBJ1-1	NA	CASSAGSLNTEAFF	TGTGCCAGCAGCGCCGGGTCCCTGAACACTGAAGCTTTCTTT
many	TRBV14	TRBJ1-1	NA	CASSFAIPNTEAFF	TGTGCCAGCAGCTTCGCGATACCGAACACTGAAGCTTTCTTT
NA	TRBV2	TRBJ2-5	NA	CASSEALHGVHQYF	TGTGCCAGCAGTGAAGCGCTTCACGGGGTCCACCAGTACTTC
many	TRBV12-3/TRBV12-4	TRBJ1-2	NA	CASSGRRYYGYTF	TGTGCCAGCAGTGGCAGGAGATACTATGGCTACACCTTC
many	TRBV6-1	TRBJ2-4	TRBD2	CASSTLAGGAKNIQYF	TGTGCCAGCAGCACACTAGCGGGGGGAGCCAAAAACATTCAGTACTTC
many	TRBV12-3/TRBV12-4	TRBJ1-1	NA	CASTPGAGSMNTEAFF	TGTGCCAGCACCCCGGGGGCCGGCAGCATGAACACTGAAGCTTTCTTT
once	TRBV12-3/TRBV12-4	TRBJ2-7	NA	CASSPGAGSYEQYF	TGTGCCAGCAGCCCAGGGGCGGGGTCCTACGAGCAGTACTTC
many	TRBV5-4	TRBJ1-4	NA	CASTMAGQGEKLFF	TGTGCCAGCACTATGGCGGGGCAAGGTGAAAAACTGTTTTTT
once	TRBV2	TRBJ2-7	TRBD2	CASLGASGSNEQYF	TGTGCCAGCCTCGGGGCTAGCGGGAGCAACGAGCAGTACTTC
few	TRBV20-1	TRBJ1-4	NA	CSAIPGQAEKLFF	TGCAGTGCTATTCCGGGACAAGCGGAAAAACTGTTTTTT
few	TRBV20-1	TRBJ2-5	TRBD1	CSAGSTGGLETQYF	TGCAGTGCTGGATCAACAGGGGGATTGGAGACCCAGTACTTC
NA	TRBV3-1	TRBJ1-1	NA	CASSLQRTEAFF	TGTGCCAGCAGTCTTCAACGTACTGAAGCTTTCTTT
NA	TRBV20-1	TRBJ1-1	TRBD1	CSARDARQGGSTEAFF	TGCAGTGCTAGAGATGCCCGACAGGGTGGATCCACTGAAGCTTTCTTT
many	TRBV2	TRBJ2-6	NA	CASSEGRGTGANVLTF	TGTGCCAGCAGTGAAGGCCGGGGGACTGGGGCCAACGTCCTGACTTTC